The sequence of this T cell receptor beta chain was determined in a study of shared clonotypes between healthy human individuals. Study information: Those who served as donors were a couple of women and a few men between the ages of 18 and 49. For every donor, three CD4 naive, three CD4 memory, two CD8 naive and one CD8 memory plates were used.

Per germline, CDR1 MDHEN and CDR2 SYDVKM. The J segment lost 3 bases and the V segment lost 6 bases, leaving 7 bases of the junction unmatched. The CDR3 consists of 14 residues. Naive CD8 cells comprised CD45RO-negative, CCR7-positively selected cells, excluding terminally differentiated effector memory CD45RA+ cells. Profiling relied on immunoSEQ multiplex PCR, and the TCRdb table lists in-frame clones only, not all of them. The sample carries 550,000 to 750,000 clones, about 95% recorded once. The clonotype originates from a woman aged 25-40 years in good health. What was sequenced was naive CD8+ T cells sorted from blood. V usage is TRBV28 and J usage is TRBJ2-7, with TRBD1 identical over 8 bases. The CDR3 nucleotides are TGTGCCAGCAGCCCACGGACAGGGCGCTACGAGCAGTACTTC. Translating it yields CASSPRTGRYEQYF.